Following are 6 T cell receptor beta chains from one sample sequenced in a study of T cell changes during pregnancy in multiple sclerosis. The table came from immunoSEQ multiplex PCR; TCRdb's copy has only in-frame clones and leaves some out. The data show under 50,000 clones, roughly 93% seen once. The sequencing used CD4+ T cells from peripheral blood mononuclear cells, collected after pregnancy. All receptors derive from a female donor with multiple sclerosis, enrolled in a pregnancy study.

The chain has TRBV6-6 and TRBJ1-5; 7 positions match TRBD1. Germline CDR1 MNHNY, CDR2 SVGAGI (reference sequence). The length of the CDR3 is 14 residues. Trimming took 2 bases from V and 4 from J; bases not matched to a gene: 2. Here the CDR3 reads CASSYRDRNQPQHF. The CDR3 bases are TGTGCCAGCAGTTACAGGGACAGAAATCAGCCCCAGCATTTT.

The gene calls are TRBV11-2 and TRBJ2-3; no clear D. With 7 bases removed from V and 3 bases from J, the gap between germline ends came to 11 bases. The CDR3 consists of 13 residues. Germline V gene sequence: CDR1 SGHAT, CDR2 FQNNGV. The CDR3 spells CASNTLKTDTQYF. The CDR3 DNA reads TGTGCCAGCAATACTCTTAAGACAGATACGCAGTATTTT. Variable domain in full (rest from reference TRBV11-2 and TRBJ2-3): EAGVAQSPRYKIIEKRQSVAFWCNPISGHATLYWYQQILGQGPKLLIQFQNNGVVDDSQLPKDRFSAERLKGVDSTLKIQPAKLEDSAVYLCASNTLKTDTQYFGPGTRLTVL.

V usage is TRBV10-3 and J usage is TRBJ2-5, with a tentative D call TRBD1 (6 bases). From germline, CDR1 is ENHRY and CDR2 SYGVKD. There are 16 residues in the CDR3. V gave up 4 bases and J gave up 2 bases, with 17 bases separating them. CDR3 in amino acids: CAISGQATINQETQYF. The CDR3 DNA reads as TGTGCCATCAGTGGACAGGCTACCATCAATCAAGAGACCCAGTACTTC.

This chain links TRBV21-1 with TRBJ2-7; TRBD2, the table's D call, lacks a check against the DNA. TRBV21-1 is marked as a pseudogene. CDR3 size: 15 residues. The CDR3 nucleotides are TGTGCCAGCAGCCCAGGTGGAGGGAAAGGCTACGAGCAGTACTTC. This gives the protein CASSPGGGKGYEQYF.

In regard to this clone: The same CDR3 arises from other DNA sequences in this sample as well. This chain joins TRBV29-1 and TRBJ2-5, with TRBD1 matching over 10 bases. This CDR3 comprises 14 residues. Germline CDR1 SQVTM, CDR2 ANQGSEA. The ends lost 5 bases at V and 4 bases at J; junction bases unmatched: 7. The CDR3 spells CSVLGQGVVETQYF. CDR3 coding DNA: TGCAGCGTTCTCGGACAGGGGGTAGTAGAGACCCAGTACTTC.

The DNA of the CDR3 is TGTGCCAGCAGAGGGGCCACAGATACGCAGTATTTT. It yields the protein CASRGATDTQYF. V and J are TRBV9 and TRBJ2-3; perhaps TRBD1 as D (5 bases). V lost 5 bases, J lost 2 bases, and 6 bases lay in between. The CDR3 covers 12 residues. Germline values: CDR1 SGDLS, CDR2 YYNGEE.